A single sample gave rise to the 10 T cell receptor beta chains below, sequenced in a study of CD8+CD57+ T cells in acquired aplastic anemia. CD8+CD57+ cell expansion, shown by flow cytometry, had occurred in the patients selected for sequencing. The study profiled TCR beta VDJ and CDR3 using genomic DNA as template. A single record per CDR3 protein comes from TCRdb applying MiXCR to the reads. The data show 200,000 or so distinct CDR3 sequences, 40% to 55% seen once. Sequencing input: sorted CD4+, CD8+, or CD8+CD57+ T cells (not recorded which) from PBMCs. The receptor source for this set is a human donor with aplastic anemia.

This chain connects TRBV3-1 to TRBJ2-3, with a tentative D call TRBD1 (6 bases). The CDR3 runs 15 residues. Germline CDR1 and CDR2: LGHDT and YNNKEL (reference sequence). V gave up 1 base and J gave up 3 bases, with 11 bases separating them. CDR3 sequence: CASSQAQGKTDTQYF. The CDR3 nucleotides are TGTGCCAGCAGCCAAGCTCAGGGGAAGACAGATACGCAGTATTTT.

A remark on this clonotype: A much more abundant neighbour one base away suggests this may be a read error. The CDR3 nucleotides read TGTGCCATCAGTCGCACCAGTATACCGGAGAGCACCATATATTTT. Its translation: CAISRTSIPESTIYF. The chain has TRBV10-3 and TRBJ1-3; no clear D. V lost 5 bases and J 9 bases, leaving 20 bases between the germline ends. The CDR3 sequence is 15 residues long. Germline V gene data show CDR1 as ENHRY and CDR2 as SYGVKD.

There are many counts of this clonotype. The rearrangement links TRBV11-2 to TRBJ1-1, with 7 bases that match TRBD1. Per the germline V gene, CDR1 is SGHAT and CDR2 is FQNNGV. The CDR3 spans 14 residues. V was clipped by 5 bases and J by 1 base; unmatched bases: 4. The CDR3 DNA sequence: TGTGCCAGCAGCCCACAGGGGTCGAACACTGAAGCTTTCTTT. This codes for CASSPQGSNTEAFF.

As regards this clonotype: This may arise from a read error, as a much more abundant clone is one base away. This chain links TRBV19 with TRBJ2-1; D is possibly TRBD1 (5 bases). Germline V CDR1 and CDR2: LNHDA, SQIVND (reference sequence). The V and J ends lost 8 bases and 8 bases respectively, with 28 bases between them. The CDR3 runs to 17 residues. CDR3 amino acids: CASLLAPVQDRTHEQFF. The DNA for the CDR3 is TGTGCCAGTTTGTTGGCACCCGTACAAGACAGAACCCATGAGCAGTTCTTC. The variable domain in full, completed from reference TRBV19 and TRBJ2-1, reads DGGITQSPKYLFRKEGQNVTLSCEQNLNHDAMYWYRQDPGQGLRLIYYSQIVNDFQKGDIAEGYSVSREKKESFPLTVTSAQKNPTAFYLCASLLAPVQDRTHEQFFGPGTRLTVL.

This clonotype was seen many times. J is TRBJ1-1 and V is TRBV10-3; TRBD1 might be the D (5 bases). Germline CDR1 and CDR2: ENHRY and SYGVKD. This CDR3 comprises 14 residues. Trimming took off 4 bases at V and 4 bases at J, with 13 bases between the two ends. As DNA, the CDR3 is TGTGCCATCAGTGCCGAGGGGCGTCTCACTGAAGCTTTCTTT. This codes for CAISAEGRLTEAFF.

The gene calls are TRBV11-2 and TRBJ2-1, with 13 bases matching TRBD2. Germline values: CDR1 SGHAT, CDR2 FQNNGV. With V trimmed by 4 bases and J by 8 bases, 2 bases remained unmatched. This CDR3 is 14 amino acids long. CDR3 bases: TGTGCCAGCAGCTGGACTAGCGGGGGCCATGAGCAGTTCTTC. As protein: CASSWTSGGHEQFF.

V gene TRBV24-1 combines with J gene TRBJ1-5; 8 nucleotides align to TRBD1. This CDR3 region has 14 residues. Germline CDR1 and CDR2: KGHDR and SFDVKD. J lost 5 bases, V lost 4 bases, and 3 bases had no gene match. The DNA for the CDR3 is TGTGCCACCAGTGACAACAGGGGGTATCAGCCCCAGCATTTT. The encoded protein is CATSDNRGYQPQHF.

A word on this clonotype: The junction shows a germline mismatch at one end, possibly a read error. The chain uses TRBV5-1 and TRBJ2-3; 14 positions match TRBD2. Germline V gene lookup returns CDR1 SGHRS and CDR2 YFSETQ. There are 17 residues in the CDR3. The CDR3 bases are TGCGTCAGCAGCTTTGGGACTAGCGGGAGAAAGTCAGATACGCAGTATTTT. Its translation: CVSSFGTSGRKSDTQYF.

The chain carries TRBV6-1 and TRBJ2-1, with a tentative D call TRBD1 (6 bases). V lost 4 bases, J lost 1 base, and 11 bases lay in between. From germline, CDR1 is MNHNS and CDR2 SASEGT. The CDR3 is 15 residues long. CDR3 sequence (DNA): TGTGCCAGCAGTGCCACAGGGTCTTCCTACAATGAGCAGTTCTTC. Protein sequence: CASSATGSSYNEQFF.

To note about this clonotype: One junction end does not reproduce the germline sequence, and a read error may be involved. The CDR3 DNA reads as TGTGCCAGCAGCCCCGCGGGGAGCGGGGGATACAATGAACAGTTCTTC. The encoded protein is CASSPAGSGGYNEQFF. V is TRBV4-2 and J is TRBJ2-1; 8 positions agree with TRBD2. CDR1 is LGHNA and CDR2 is YNFKEQ in the germline V gene. CDR3 length: 16 residues.